The 6 T cell receptor beta chains below were found in one sample sequenced in a study of cytomegalovirus exposure and HLA in healthy donors. A multiplex PCR was run with 60 Vbeta primers and 13 Jbeta primers. Assay: immunoSEQ multiplex PCR; the TCRdb copy retains only in-frame clones and omits some. The sample has about 250,000 clones; over 90% are singletons. Source material: PBMCs. These receptors were obtained from a girl aged 2 to 10 in good health and CMV-seronegative.

The gene calls are TRBV29-1 and TRBJ2-1; D is perhaps TRBD2 (5 bases). The CDR3 loop spans 11 amino acids. The ends were cut back, 5 bases at V and 10 bases at J, with 12 bases in the middle. Germline CDR1 is SQVTM and CDR2 is ANQGSEA. This CDR3 reads CSVRAGGEQFF. CDR3 DNA: TGCAGCGTTAGGGCCGGAGGAGAGCAGTTCTTC.

V is TRBV10-1 and J is TRBJ2-2, with 7 nucleotides matching TRBD2. V was pared by 3 bases and J by 4 bases, with 5 bases of the junction left unmatched. The CDR3 is made up of 15 amino acids. The germline V gene encodes CDR1 WNHNN and CDR2 SYGVQD (reference sequence). The CDR3 spells CASSELRGSTGELFF. CDR3 nucleotide sequence: TGCGCCAGCAGTGAATTGCGGGGGAGCACCGGGGAGCTGTTTTTT.

This chain connects TRBV5-4 to TRBJ2-7, with TRBD1 as a possible D gene (6 bases). Deletions cut 4 bases from V and 0 bases from J, with 17 bases between. This CDR3 comprises 16 residues. Germline-derived CDR1 and CDR2 are SGHNT and YYREEE (reference sequence). The chain's CDR3 is CASSTQQGQSSYEQYF. In DNA form, the CDR3 reads TGTGCCAGCAGCACCCAGCAGGGACAAAGCTCCTACGAGCAGTACTTC.

This clone was seen a single time. The genes are TRBV7-2 and TRBJ2-7, with TRBD1 matching 9 bases. With 5 bases clipped from V and 0 bases from J, the junction kept 8 bases outside the gene matches. The germline gives CDR1 SGHTA, CDR2 FQGNSA. The CDR3 is made up of 16 amino acids. In DNA, the CDR3 is TGTGCCAGCAGCCGGATGGGACAGGGTATCTCCTACGAGCAGTACTTC. Translating gives CASSRMGQGISYEQYF.

The V and J genes are TRBV27 and TRBJ2-7; D unclear. This CDR3 has 13 residues. Trimming pared 5 bases from V and 3 bases from J, leaving 11 bases between. Per the germline V gene, CDR1 is MNHEY and CDR2 is SMNVEV (reference sequence). The CDR3, as DNA: TGTGCCAGCAGTCACTTTCCGGGCTACGAGCAGTACTTC. Translation: CASSHFPGYEQYF.

The J gene is TRBJ1-1, the V gene TRBV6-1; D possibly corresponds to TRBD1 (5 bases). Germline V CDR1 and CDR2: MNHNS, SASEGT. The CDR3 extends over 12 amino acids. Trimming removed 5 bases from V and 7 bases from J, with 11 bases in between. The CDR3 DNA is TGTGCCAGCAGTTCAGGGTGGGATGAAGCTTTCTTT. Protein sequence: CASSSGWDEAFF.